A single T cell receptor (beta chain) is shown here with its context. Its target antigen remains unknown. Base qualities are not at hand, and no much larger clone is one base apart. The germline ends are 15 bases apart after V is trimmed by 6 bases and J by 4 bases. Counted from cysteine to phenylalanine, this CDR3 has 14 amino acids. Only the CDR3 region is kept as DNA, spanning 42 bases read in frame from base 1. Sequences MNHEY (CDR1) and SMNVEV (CDR2) are obtained from the germline V gene (reference sequence). The record originates from a study of control samples from healthy donors and cancer patients (dated by TCRdb to 2018 to 2020). The library was produced with the immunoSEQ multiplex PCR assay. Entries here come from immuneACCESS through TCRdb and include only in-frame sequences with V and J called. Some clones fail to appear in such tables; in the studies checked, an unresolved V gene covers under half of the shortfall, and the cause of the remainder is unknown. The sample includes about 120,000 clones, with roughly 90% observed a single time. Less than 40% of the sample goes to the ten largest clones.

Sequences were obtained from blood. The clonotype comes from a man over 45 in good health. In this chain, TRBV27 is recombined with TRBJ1-1; D gene: possibly TRBD1, on 5 matching bases. The nucleotides are TGTGCCAGCAGCAGATACGGGGGAGGCACTGAAGCTTTCTTT. Its amino acids are CASSRYGGGTEAFF.